What follows describes a single T cell receptor beta chain. Its antigen remains undetermined. It has no much larger one-base neighbor in the sample; base qualities were not kept. The source of the sample is a study of cytomegalovirus exposure and HLA in healthy donors (dated 2017 in TCRdb). Looking at the study overall: An earlier analysis of some 500 of the donors reported 250 to 350 Gb of sequence data and roughly 100 million unique TCR beta sequences from some 180 million T cells. Around 320 gigabases of sequencing data and approximately 85 million unique TCR sequences were included in an early release covering about 600 HLA-typed donors. A later genetic analysis used genome-wide SNP genotypes for about 55% of the 666 donors, treating that subset as a discovery cohort. The genetic ancestry cluster associated with self-reported Caucasian donors included 70% to 85% of the roughly 400 genotyped donors. Among around 400 genotyped donors of the cohort, an average of around 250,000 unique TCR beta nucleotide sequences was sequenced per donor, of which approximately 19% were non-productive. The study combined high-throughput TCR immunosequencing, statistical association of individual TCRs with disease status, and machine learning to predict cytomegalovirus infection status. The later analysis used no new phenotypic data to find candidate immune exposures, relying instead on TCR beta sequences and their occurrence across donors. Every discovery cohort repertoire had been produced on one sequencing platform. An earlier analysis of around 580 of the donors used high-throughput TCR beta sequencing to judge whether each TCR beta V gene segment behaved as functional or pseudogenic. The aim of the study was to test whether cataloging public T cell receptors could identify signatures of past pathogen exposure. To study patterns of TCR occurrence, a later analysis re-analyzed previously published TCR beta repertoires from 650 to 750 donors and added high-resolution HLA genotyping. Along with the roughly 670-subject first cohort, a separate validation cohort of around 110 different subjects was used. The T cell repertoires of roughly 660 subjects were profiled by immunosequencing and related to cytomegalovirus serostatus. Roughly 5 DR-DQ haplotypes were handled as single units for association and clustering because linkage in the cohort was strong. Alongside the repertoire data, information on donor age, sex, ethnicity and CMV serostatus was compiled. Typing coverage differed by locus: A, B, C, DRB1 and DQB1 were typed in about 629-630 donors, DQA1 in about 560, DPA1 in 600 to 610, and DPB1 in approximately 450. HLA typing included class I and class II loci at four-digit resolution. Findings and caveats that apply to the study as a whole: When HLA alleles, especially DR and DQ, strongly co-occurred, attributing TCR associations to individual alleles was difficult. In an earlier analysis of 450 to 750 of the donors, most TCR beta V segments appeared in productive rearrangements about 87% or about 30% of the time, broadly matching IMGT annotations. In the study, 150 to 200 TCR beta chains were listed as associated with cytomegalovirus. In a later analysis, several top co-occurrence clusters were reported to appear linked to parvovirus B19, influenza, CMV and Epstein-Barr virus. A cluster of highly shared sequence variants was judged likely to be a technical artifact of the sequencing pipeline. In both the original and validation cohorts, the classifier was reported to diagnose cytomegalovirus status with high specificity and sensitivity. The earlier analysis of approximately 540 of the donors excluded over 15 rarely observed V segments, including chromosome 9 orphons, because counts were too low. In a later genetic analysis, a missense DCLRE1C variant was associated with V-gene and J-gene trimming of TCR beta chains, and the association was replicated in an independent cohort. Most TCR sequences were seen in very few donors, while some public TCRs were found in many individuals. In vitro tests confirmed that three of the cytomegalovirus-associated TCR beta chains recognize cytomegalovirus antigens. Correlated functional status among segregating V segments might be attributable to linkage disequilibrium, but an unknown experimental factor could not be ruled out. In a later genetic analysis, fewer N-insertions in productive TCRs were reported among donors in an Asian-associated ancestry cluster than the roughly 670-donor mean. CMV serostatus was the only immune exposure information available for the cohort. A further reported finding was that TCR beta sequences accurately predicted the HLA-A and HLA-B alleles for most subjects in the first cohort. A later analysis found that TCR association rates varied across HLA loci, with DRB1 alleles showing the most associated TCRs and HLA-C alleles the fewest. Only TCR beta chains were sequenced in this cohort, and the absence of alpha or paired-chain data limited detectable features. Compared with equally common non-associated chains, HLA-associated TCR beta chains in a later analysis were more clonally expanded and had lower generation probabilities. Because HLA typing was unavailable for some donors at each locus, only the typed subset was used in association tests. Most CMV-associated TCR beta chains appeared to be HLA-restricted in a later analysis, and the HLA associations seemed to be driven largely by CMV exposure. The authors suggested that the approach could potentially be extended to other disease states and immunological phenotypes. Because the 87-base-pair reads could not distinguish some IMGT-functional V segments, including TRBV6-2 and TRBV6-3, those segments were excluded. Roughly uniform sequencing depth across donors was assumed in presence/absence analyses, although this assumption may not hold. At a false discovery rate of 0.05, a later analysis linked 16,951 TCR beta sequences to specific HLA alleles.

The cohort consisted of 666 healthy bone marrow donors. All cohort members were sampled while nominally healthy, although unrecorded immune exposures were likely present. The donor was CMV seropositive and was included in the group of 250 to 300 seropositive cohort members. Every donor gave a peripheral blood sample, and the peripheral blood mononuclear cells from that sample were used for TCR beta sequencing. The Qiagen DNeasy Blood Extraction Kit was used to extract genomic DNA from the blood cell samples. The CDR3, cysteine through phenylalanine, is 14 amino acids long. Only the CDR3 region is kept as DNA, spanning 42 bases read in frame from base 1. Trimming costs V 11 bases and J 12 bases, and their ends lie 23 bases apart. Reading the germline V gene gives CDR1 SNHLY and CDR2 FYNNEI. Library prep was done by the immunoSEQ multiplex PCR assay. For the multiplex PCR, a mixture combining 60 forward primers for TCR Vbeta segments and 13 reverse primers for TCR Jbeta segments was used. The CDR3 region of rearranged TCR beta genes was amplified from genomic DNA by a multiplex PCR assay. The amplified TCR beta libraries were sequenced on the Illumina HiSeq System as 87-base-pair reads. Processing in the source paper ran as follows. A later analysis counted about 80 million unique TCR beta chains across the 690 or so repertoires, and some 11 million of these chains were shared by at least two donors. Raw reads were error-corrected and collapsed into unique sequences by a nearest-neighbor algorithm in which closely related sequences were merged to remove PCR and sequencing errors. V, D and J gene segments were assigned by aligning CDR3 sequences to IMGT reference sequences. For a sequence to be retained, at least a six-nucleotide match to both a V gene segment and a J gene segment was required. A rearrangement was called productive if the CDR3 had no stop codons and remained in frame with V and J, and every other rearrangement was called non-productive. Following IMGT convention, CDR3 was defined as the stretch from the second conserved V-encoded cysteine to the conserved J-encoded phenylalanine. In an earlier analysis of more than 550 of the donors, sequences lacking an unambiguous match to a single V gene segment were excluded. In an earlier analysis of 587 of the donors, V segments were called functional above 56.7% productive rearrangements and were called segregating when the between-donor standard deviation exceeded 5%. To diagnose cytomegalovirus status from the catalog of TCR beta chain sequences, a statistical classification framework was built. In a later analysis, TCR nucleotide sequences were compared against IMGT/GENE-DB human TR gene sequences so that V and J genes could be assigned. Using the TCRdist pipeline, a later analysis assigned CDR3 sequences along with most-parsimonious VDJ recombination scenarios. In a later analysis, each TCR beta chain was defined by its CDR3 amino acid sequence together with its V-gene family, and reads without a unique V-gene family were excluded. A later analysis removed over 500 highly shared, low-generation-probability nucleotide sequences to deal with suspected cross-contamination and a sequencing artifact. A later analysis calculated a clonal expansion index for each public chain from normalized within-repertoire ranks of inferred template counts. Generation probabilities in a later analysis came from a VDJ recombination model fitted to out-of-frame rearrangements, and those results were checked against IGoR. A later analysis scored TCR-TCR, TCR-HLA and TCR-CMV co-occurrence with hypergeometric tests, applying a repertoire-size bias correction to TCR pairs. In a later analysis, false discovery rates were estimated by permuting HLA or CMV assignments 20 times. A later analysis grouped co-occurring TCRs with DBSCAN, adding TCRdist sequence similarity when clustering within HLA-allele-positive subsets. Repertoires with fewer than 30,000 or more than 120,000 public chains, plus five repertoires with anomalous nucleotide sharing, were excluded from co-occurrence clustering. TCRdb's version of the immuneACCESS table is confined to in-frame rearrangements and falls short of the full clone set. An unresolved V gene accounts for under half of the shortfall where checked; the remainder is of unknown origin. D and trimming were read from the DNA, whereas the V and J calls and clone size are those reported in that table. The sample data list 80,000 or so clones, and 62% of these were observed just once. Jointly, the top ten make up 3.5% to 4.5% of the sample.

The specimen sequenced was PBMCs. The source is a male donor in good health and CMV-seropositive. This chain is built from TRBV2 and TRBJ1-6, with TRBD1 tentatively as D gene (5 bases match). This receptor has the CDR3 CAGVGQGDSGPLHF. In nucleotides, the sequence is TGTGCCGGGGTAGGACAAGGGGATAGTGGACCCCTCCACTTT.